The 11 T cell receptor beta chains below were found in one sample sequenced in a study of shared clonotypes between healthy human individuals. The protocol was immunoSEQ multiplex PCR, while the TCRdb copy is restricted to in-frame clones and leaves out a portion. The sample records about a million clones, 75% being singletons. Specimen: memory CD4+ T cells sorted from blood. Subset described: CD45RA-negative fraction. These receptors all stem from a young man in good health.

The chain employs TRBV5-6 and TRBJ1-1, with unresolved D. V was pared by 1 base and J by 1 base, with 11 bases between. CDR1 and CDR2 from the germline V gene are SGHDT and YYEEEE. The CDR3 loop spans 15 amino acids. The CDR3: CASSLTARGNTEAFF. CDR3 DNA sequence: TGTGCCAGCAGCTTGACAGCCCGAGGGAACACTGAAGCTTTCTTT.

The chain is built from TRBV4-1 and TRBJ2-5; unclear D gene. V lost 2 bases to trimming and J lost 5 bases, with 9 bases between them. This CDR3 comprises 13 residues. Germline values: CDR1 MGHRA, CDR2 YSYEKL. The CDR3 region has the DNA TGCGCCAGCAGCCAATTCCCCCGGGAGACCCAGTACTTC. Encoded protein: CASSQFPRETQYF.

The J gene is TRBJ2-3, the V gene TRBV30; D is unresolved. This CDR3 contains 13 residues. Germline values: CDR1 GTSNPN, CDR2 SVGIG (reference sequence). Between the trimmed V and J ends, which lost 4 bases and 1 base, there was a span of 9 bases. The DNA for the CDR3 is TGTGCCTGGAAGAACTGGGGCACAGATACGCAGTATTTT. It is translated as CAWKNWGTDTQYF.

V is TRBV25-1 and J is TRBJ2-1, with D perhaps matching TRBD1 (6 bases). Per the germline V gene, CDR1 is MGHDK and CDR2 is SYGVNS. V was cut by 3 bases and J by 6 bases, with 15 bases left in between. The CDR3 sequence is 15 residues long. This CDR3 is CASSDGQGLANEQFF. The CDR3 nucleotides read TGTGCCAGCAGTGATGGGCAGGGGTTAGCCAATGAGCAGTTCTTC. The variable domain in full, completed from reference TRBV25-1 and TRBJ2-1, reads EADIYQTPRYLVIGTGKKITLECSQTMGHDKMYWYQQDPGMELHLIHYSYGVNSTEKGDLSSESTVSRIRTEHFPLTLESARPSHTSQYLCASSDGQGLANEQFFGPGTRLTVL.

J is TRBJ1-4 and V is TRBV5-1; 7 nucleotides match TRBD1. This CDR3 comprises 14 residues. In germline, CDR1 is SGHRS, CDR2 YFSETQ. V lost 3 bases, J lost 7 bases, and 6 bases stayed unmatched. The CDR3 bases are TGCGCCAGCAGCTCTACAGGGGAGGTTGAAAAACTGTTTTTT. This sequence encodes CASSSTGEVEKLFF.

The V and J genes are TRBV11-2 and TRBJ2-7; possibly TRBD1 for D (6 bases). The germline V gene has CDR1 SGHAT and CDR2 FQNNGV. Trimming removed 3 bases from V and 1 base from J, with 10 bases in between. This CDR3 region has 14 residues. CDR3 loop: CASSLNRVSYEQYF. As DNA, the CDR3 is TGTGCCAGCAGCTTGAACAGGGTATCCTACGAGCAGTACTTC.

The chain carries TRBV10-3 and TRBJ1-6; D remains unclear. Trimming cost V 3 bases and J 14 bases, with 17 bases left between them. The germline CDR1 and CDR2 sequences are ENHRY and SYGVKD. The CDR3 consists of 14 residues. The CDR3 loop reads CAISDPVGARTLHF. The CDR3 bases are TGTGCCATCAGTGACCCAGTGGGCGCAAGGACCCTCCACTTT.

The CDR3 loop reads CAWSVRRGSGNTIYF. CDR3 DNA sequence: TGTGCCTGGAGTGTACGACGGGGTTCTGGAAACACCATATATTTT. The chain couples TRBV30 to TRBJ1-3; no reliable D call. Germline values: CDR1 GTSNPN, CDR2 SVGIG (reference sequence). This CDR3 region has 15 residues. Trimming stripped 0 bases from V and 1 base from J, with 10 bases between.

In DNA, the CDR3 is TGTGCCAGCAGTTTTTCAGGGAGCACTGAAGCTTTCTTT. Translation: CASSFSGSTEAFF. The V gene is TRBV6-1, the J gene TRBJ1-1, with D maybe TRBD1 (5 bases). Trimming stripped 5 bases from V and 4 bases from J, with 11 bases between. Germline CDR1 is MNHNS and CDR2 is SASEGT. The CDR3 is 13 residues long.

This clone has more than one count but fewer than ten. The CDR3 reads CASSQRTSGNTGELFF. The CDR3 region has the DNA TGCGCCAGCAGCCAGAGGACTAGCGGGAACACCGGGGAGCTGTTTTTT. The chain couples TRBV5-1 to TRBJ2-2; 10 bases line up with TRBD2. Germline V gives CDR1 SGHRS, CDR2 YFSETQ. The CDR3 spans 16 residues. V gave up 4 bases and J gave up 1 base; unmatched junction bases: 4.

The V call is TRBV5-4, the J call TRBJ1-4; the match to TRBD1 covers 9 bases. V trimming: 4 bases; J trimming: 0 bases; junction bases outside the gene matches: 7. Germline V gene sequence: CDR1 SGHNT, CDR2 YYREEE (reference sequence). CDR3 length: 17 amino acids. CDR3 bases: TGTGCCAGCAGCGTCGGGACAGGGCTTGCAACTAATGAAAAACTGTTTTTT. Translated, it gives CASSVGTGLATNEKLFF.